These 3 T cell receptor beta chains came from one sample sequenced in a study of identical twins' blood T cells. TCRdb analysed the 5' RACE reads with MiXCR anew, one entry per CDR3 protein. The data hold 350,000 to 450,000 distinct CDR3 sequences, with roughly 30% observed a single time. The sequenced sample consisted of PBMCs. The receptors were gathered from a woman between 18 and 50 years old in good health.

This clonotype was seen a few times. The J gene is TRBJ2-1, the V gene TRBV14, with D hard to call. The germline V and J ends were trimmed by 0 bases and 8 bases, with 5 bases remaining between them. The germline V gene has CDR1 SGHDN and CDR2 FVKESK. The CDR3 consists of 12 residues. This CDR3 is CASSQDRYEQFF. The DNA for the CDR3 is TGTGCCAGCAGCCAAGACCGGTATGAGCAGTTCTTC. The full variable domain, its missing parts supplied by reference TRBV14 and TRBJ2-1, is EAGVTQFPSHSVIEKGQTVTLRCDPISGHDNLYWYRRVMGKEIKFLLHFVKESKQDESGMPNNRFLAERTGGTYSTLKVQPAELEDSGVYFCASSQDRYEQFFGPGTRLTVL.

The CDR3 region has the DNA TGTGCCAGCAGTACAAGGAGGAGGGGAGATACGCAGTATTTT. Translated, it gives CASSTRRRGDTQYF. The chain couples TRBV27 to TRBJ2-3; a possible D gene is TRBD2 (6 bases). The CDR3 covers 14 residues. Germline-derived CDR1 and CDR2 are MNHEY and SMNVEV (reference sequence). The V and J ends lost 5 bases and 5 bases respectively, with 14 bases between them.

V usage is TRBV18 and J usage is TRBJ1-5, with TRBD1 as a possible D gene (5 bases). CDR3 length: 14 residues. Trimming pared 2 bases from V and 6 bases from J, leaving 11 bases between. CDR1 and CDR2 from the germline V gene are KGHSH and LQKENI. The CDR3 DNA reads TGTGCCAGCTCACCAGTAGACAGCGGTCAGCCCCAGCATTTT. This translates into CASSPVDSGQPQHF.